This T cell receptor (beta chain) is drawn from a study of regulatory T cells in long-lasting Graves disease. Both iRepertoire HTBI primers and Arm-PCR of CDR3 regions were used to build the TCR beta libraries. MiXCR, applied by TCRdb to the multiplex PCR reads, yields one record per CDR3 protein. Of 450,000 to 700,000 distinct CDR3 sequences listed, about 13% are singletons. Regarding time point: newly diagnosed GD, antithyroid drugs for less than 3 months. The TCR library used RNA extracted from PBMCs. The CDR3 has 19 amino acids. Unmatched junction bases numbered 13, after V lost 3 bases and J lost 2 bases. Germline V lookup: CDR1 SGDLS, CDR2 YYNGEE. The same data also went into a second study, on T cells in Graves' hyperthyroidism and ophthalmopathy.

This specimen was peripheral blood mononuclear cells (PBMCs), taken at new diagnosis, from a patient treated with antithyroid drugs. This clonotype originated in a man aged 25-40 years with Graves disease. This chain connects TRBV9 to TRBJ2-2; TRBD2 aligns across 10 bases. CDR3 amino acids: CASSDHSGTSVTNTGELFF. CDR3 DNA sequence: TGTGCCAGCAGCGACCACTCCGGGACTAGCGTTACAAACACCGGGGAGCTGTTTTTT.